This TCR beta chain comes out of a study of blood T cell repertoires in COVID-19. Study at large: There were acute and convalescent COVID-19 samples, and they came from the United States, Italy and Spain. PBMCs, B-cell-depleted T cells, or T cells provided the cDNA or gDNA that made up the material.

Original data processing: Estimation of nucleated cell counts relied on the amplification of reference gene primers. Sequenced by immunoSEQ multiplex PCR; TCRdb stores in-frame clones only, minus some. That table gives V, J and clone size, and the DNA gave D and trimming. This sample has 90,000 to 100,000 clones, with approximately 82% found just once. CDR3 length equals 15 residues. Between the trimmed V and J ends, which lost 0 bases and 6 bases, there was a span of 14 bases. Germline CDR1 and CDR2: MNHEY and SVGEGT. The source is a man between 65 and 80 years old with acute or convalescent COVID-19. The rearrangement joins TRBV6-2 or TRBV6-3 to TRBJ1-2; a weak D match, TRBD1 (5 bases). Source material: peripheral blood. The chain's CDR3 is CASSYSSQGFNGYTF. DNA of the CDR3: TGTGCCAGCAGTTACTCGAGTCAGGGATTCAATGGCTACACCTTC.